There are many counts of the clone carrying this T cell receptor (beta chain). Its antigen is undetermined. Germline-derived CDR1 and CDR2 are WSHSY and SAAADI. This CDR3 comprises 12 residues. Trimming pared 3 bases from V and 4 bases from J, leaving 6 bases between. In making TCR beta libraries, quantitative 5'-RACE with molecular barcodes was used. Using its own MiXCR run on the 5' RACE reads, TCRdb lists one record per CDR3 protein. The sample carries about 160,000 distinct CDR3 sequences, around 20% recorded once. This specimen belongs to a study of CD8 T cells in ankylosing spondylitis. Findings and limits, study-wide: There was reportedly significant enrichment of clones that were disease-linked in matched ankylosing spondylitis synovial fluid. Ankylosing spondylitis blood appeared to carry a characteristic TCR beta motif of eight or nine highly homologous variants.

The chain has TRBV10-2 and TRBJ2-5, with unresolved D. Input material: blood, either unsorted or a sorted T cell fraction (not recorded which). The clonotype originates from a male donor with ankylosing spondylitis or in good health (not recorded which). The CDR3: CASSDRGETQYF. CDR3 sequence (DNA): TGCGCCAGCAGTGACCGAGGAGAGACCCAGTACTTC.